This T cell receptor beta chain was sequenced during a study of Graves' ophthalmopathy and Graves' hyperthyroidism. Study-wide context: Before any treatment was given, at initial diagnosis, peripheral blood was collected.

Investigators amplified TCR beta CDR3 regions from RNA transcripts. The workflow started with a first-round RT-PCR run with HTBI primers and then moved on to a second-round multiplex PCR. TCRdb re-derived calls from the multiplex PCR reads in MiXCR, one entry per CDR3 protein. The sample shows more than 300,000 distinct CDR3 sequences, roughly 15% of them seen only once. V shed 1 base and J shed 0 bases, with 10 bases lying between them. This CDR3 region has 15 residues. Germline CDR1 and CDR2: LGHNT and FRNRAP. The chain combines TRBV12-5 with TRBJ2-7, with TRBD2 as a possible D gene (6 bases). Input material: peripheral blood. This TCR was sampled from an adult woman with stable Graves' hyperthyroidism. CDR3 sequence (DNA): TGTGCTAGTGGTTTGGCGACGGGACTCTCCTACGAGCAGTACTTC. Translating gives CASGLATGLSYEQYF.